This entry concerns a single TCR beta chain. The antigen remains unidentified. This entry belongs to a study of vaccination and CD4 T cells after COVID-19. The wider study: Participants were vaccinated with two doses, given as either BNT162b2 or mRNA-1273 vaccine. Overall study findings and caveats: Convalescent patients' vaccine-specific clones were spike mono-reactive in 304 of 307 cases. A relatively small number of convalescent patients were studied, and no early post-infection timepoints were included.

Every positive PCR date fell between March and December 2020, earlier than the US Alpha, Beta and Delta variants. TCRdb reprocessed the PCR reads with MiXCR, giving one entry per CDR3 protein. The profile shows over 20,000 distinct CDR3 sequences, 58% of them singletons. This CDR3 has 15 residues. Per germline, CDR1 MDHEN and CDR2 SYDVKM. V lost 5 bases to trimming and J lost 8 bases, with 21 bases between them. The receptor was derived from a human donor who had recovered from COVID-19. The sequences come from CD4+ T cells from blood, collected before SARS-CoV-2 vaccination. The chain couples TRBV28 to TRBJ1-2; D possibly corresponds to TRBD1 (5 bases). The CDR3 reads CASSTALGQKGGYTF. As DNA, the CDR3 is TGTGCCAGCAGTACCGCCCTCGGACAAAAAGGGGGCTACACCTTC.